The clone carrying this TCR beta chain was recorded once. Antigen: not known. Method: immunoSEQ multiplex PCR; TCRdb's copy keeps in-frame clones and lacks some. The sample carries 55,000 to 85,000 clones, roughly 84% recorded once. The CDR3 consists of 14 residues. The germline V gene has CDR1 ENHRY and CDR2 SYGVKD. The entry originates in a study of T cell responses to AZD1222 COVID-19 vaccine. Overall study context: Analysis merged second doses at about 4 or about 12 weeks.

Findings and limits, study-wide: The number of AZD1222 recipients seropositive at baseline was only 6 or 7. Donors skewed white British and female; clonal diversity was possibly underestimated.

The sequence was collected from an adult in good health. The sequencing used peripheral blood, collected on day 0 of AZD1222 vaccination. This chain connects TRBV10-3 to TRBJ2-3; D is perhaps TRBD1 or TRBD2 (5 bases each). The CDR3 sequence is CAHALGGGTDTQYF. In DNA form, the CDR3 reads TGTGCACACGCCCTTGGGGGAGGCACAGATACGCAGTATTTT.